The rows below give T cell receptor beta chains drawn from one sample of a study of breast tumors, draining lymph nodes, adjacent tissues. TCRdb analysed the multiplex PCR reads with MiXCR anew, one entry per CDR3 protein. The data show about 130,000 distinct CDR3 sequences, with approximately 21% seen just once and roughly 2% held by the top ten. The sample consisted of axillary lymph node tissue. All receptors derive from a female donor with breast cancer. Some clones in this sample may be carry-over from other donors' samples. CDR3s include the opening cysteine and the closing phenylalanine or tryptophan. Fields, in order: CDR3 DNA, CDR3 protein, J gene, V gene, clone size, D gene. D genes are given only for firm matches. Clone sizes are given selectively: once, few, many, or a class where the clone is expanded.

CDR3nt: TGTGCCAGCAGCATTCCAGCGGGAGGGCCCCCCTACGAGCAGTACTTC
CDR3aa: CASSIPAGGPPYEQYF
j_gene: TRBJ2-7
v_gene: TRBV5-4
abundance: many
d_gene: TRBD2

CDR3nt: TGTGCCAGCCCTCACCCGGGACAGGGCATTAATGAGCAGTTCTTC
CDR3aa: CASPHPGQGINEQFF
j_gene: TRBJ2-1
v_gene: TRBV2
abundance: many
d_gene: TRBD1

CDR3nt: TGTGCCAGCAGCGAGGGCCCCGGGACGGAATCCTACGAGCAGTACTTC
CDR3aa: CASSEGPGTESYEQYF
j_gene: TRBJ2-7
v_gene: TRBV7-9
abundance: many
d_gene: -

CDR3nt: TGTGCCAGCAGTTTGGAGCACAGGGGAAGATCCTACAATGAGCAGTTCTTC
CDR3aa: CASSLEHRGRSYNEQFF
j_gene: TRBJ2-1
v_gene: TRBV12-3/TRBV12-4
abundance: -
d_gene: TRBD1

CDR3nt: TGTGCCAGCAGTGAAAGACTAGCGGACACAGATACGCAGTATTTT
CDR3aa: CASSERLADTDTQYF
j_gene: TRBJ2-3
v_gene: TRBV2
abundance: many
d_gene: TRBD2

CDR3nt: TGTGCCAGCAAAGGGACCGGGGAGCTGTTTTTT
CDR3aa: CASKGTGELFF
j_gene: TRBJ2-2
v_gene: TRBV28
abundance: few
d_gene: -

CDR3nt: TGTGCCAGCGAATTATGGGGTAGTGGAGATTCACCCCTCCACTTT
CDR3aa: CASELWGSGDSPLHF
j_gene: TRBJ1-6
v_gene: TRBV6-1
abundance: few
d_gene: -

CDR3nt: TGCAGTGCAGGGGGGTTTACTGAAGCTTTCTTT
CDR3aa: CSAGGFTEAFF
j_gene: TRBJ1-1
v_gene: TRBV20-1
abundance: -
d_gene: -

CDR3nt: TGCGCCAGCAGCTTGGACAGGGGGCTATCCGGGGAGCTGTTTTTT
CDR3aa: CASSLDRGLSGELFF
j_gene: TRBJ2-2
v_gene: TRBV5-1
abundance: many
d_gene: TRBD1

CDR3nt: TGTGCCACCAGCAGAGATACACACAGGGTAGGTGGCTACACCTTC
CDR3aa: CATSRDTHRVGGYTF
j_gene: TRBJ1-2
v_gene: TRBV15
abundance: many
d_gene: -

CDR3nt: TGTGCCAGCAGCCCGCGTAACAGGGCAGGGGAGACCCAGTACTTC
CDR3aa: CASSPRNRAGETQYF
j_gene: TRBJ2-5
v_gene: TRBV12-3/TRBV12-4
abundance: few
d_gene: -

CDR3nt: TGTGCCAGTGGCTTCCGAGCGGGAGTCAATGAGCAGTTCTTC
CDR3aa: CASGFRAGVNEQFF
j_gene: TRBJ2-1
v_gene: TRBV19
abundance: many
d_gene: TRBD2

CDR3nt: TGTGCCAGCGCACGGGACCTTCAAGAGACCCAGTACTTC
CDR3aa: CASARDLQETQYF
j_gene: TRBJ2-5
v_gene: TRBV14
abundance: many
d_gene: -

CDR3nt: TGTGCCAGCAGCCCTCGTGGGGGGACTACGAACTACGAGCAGTACTTC
CDR3aa: CASSPRGGTTNYEQYF
j_gene: TRBJ2-7
v_gene: TRBV7-3
abundance: many
d_gene: TRBD2

CDR3nt: TGTGCCAGCAGTGACCCTAGTAAGGACCCAACTAATGAAAAACTGTTTTTT
CDR3aa: CASSDPSKDPTNEKLFF
j_gene: TRBJ1-4
v_gene: TRBV6-4
abundance: many
d_gene: -